These T cell receptor beta chains were read from a single sample in a study of blood T cell repertoires in COVID-19. Sequencing used immunoSEQ multiplex PCR; TCRdb keeps in-frame clones, though not all of them. The table has fewer than 120,000 clones, approximately 80% seen once. Sequencing was carried out using peripheral blood. Source of these receptors: a woman aged 60-70 years with acute or convalescent COVID-19. CDR3s include the opening cysteine and the closing phenylalanine or tryptophan. Fields, in order: J gene, V gene, clone size, D gene, CDR3 protein, CDR3 DNA. The D gene is left open where the match is weak. Clone size is shown for a subset of rows, as once, few, many or a class of expanded clone.

>TRBJ1-2|TRBV5-1|.|.
CASSLSQGQRSYTF
TGCGCCAGCAGCTTGTCTCAGGGGCAGCGGAGCTACACCTTC
>TRBJ2-3|TRBV6-4|few|TRBD1
CASRQTGEDTQYF
TGTGCCAGCAGACAAACAGGGGAAGATACGCAGTATTTT
>TRBJ1-2|TRBV12-3/TRBV12-4|.|TRBD1
CASRVGQGGGYTF
TGTGCCAGCAGGGTAGGACAGGGAGGTGGCTACACCTTC
>TRBJ1-6|TRBV28|.|TRBD1
CASSSPGQLSSYNSPLHF
TGTGCCAGCAGTTCGCCGGGACAGTTAAGCTCCTATAATTCACCCCTCCACTTT
>TRBJ2-5|TRBV5-1|.|.
CASSRLGTTQETQYF
TGCGCCAGCAGCCGCTTAGGGACAACCCAAGAGACCCAGTACTTC
>TRBJ2-1|TRBV7-3|.|TRBD2
CASSLTGGAGNNEQFF
TGTGCCAGCAGCTTAACCGGGGGGGCTGGTAACAATGAGCAGTTCTTC
>TRBJ1-6|TRBV4-3|.|.
CASSPYSGSPLHF
TGCGCCAGCAGCCCGTACTCAGGGTCACCCCTCCACTTT
>TRBJ1-6|TRBV19|.|.
CASTLGAKGSPLHF
TGTGCCAGTACCCTAGGTGCTAAAGGTTCACCCCTCCACTTT
>TRBJ2-3|TRBV11-3|once|.
CASSSSSRGAADTQYF
TGTGCCAGCAGCTCATCCAGCAGGGGGGCCGCAGATACGCAGTATTTT
>TRBJ2-1|TRBV5-8|.|.
CASSLVGTYNEQFF
TGTGCCAGCAGCTTGGTGGGGACTTACAATGAGCAGTTCTTC